The 31 T cell receptor beta chains below all came from one sample that was sequenced in a study of blood T cell repertoires in COVID-19. Libraries were prepared by immunoSEQ multiplex PCR; TCRdb keeps only in-frame clonotypes and omits some of them. The table has 400,000 or so clones, about 88% seen once; the top ten hold under 2%. Material for sequencing was peripheral blood. These receptor sequences come from a middle-aged woman with COVID-19, enrolled during active disease.

This rearrangement joins TRBV28 to TRBJ1-1; 7 positions agree with TRBD1. The CDR3 has 15 amino acids. Looked up from germline, CDR1 is MDHEN and CDR2 is SYDVKM. Trimming at V came to 7 bases and at J to 1 base, leaving 9 bases not matched to a gene. CDR3 coding DNA: TGTGCCAGCACCGGGCCCCGACAGGGGAACACTGAAGCTTTCTTT. Its protein is CASTGPRQGNTEAFF.

A few counts support this clone. The rearrangement links TRBV19 to TRBJ1-5; 9 bases agree with TRBD1. Trimming cost V 5 bases and J 7 bases; bases outside gene matches: 9. Germline V lookup: CDR1 LNHDA, CDR2 SQIVND (reference sequence). The CDR3 is made up of 15 amino acids. Here the CDR3 reads CASSRPGTGRQPQHF. The CDR3 DNA is TGTGCCAGTAGTCGACCCGGGACAGGGCGACAGCCCCAGCATTTT.

This rearrangement joins TRBV7-9 to TRBJ1-2; tentative D call: TRBD1 (6 bases). V lost 7 bases and J 9 bases, leaving 18 bases between the germline ends. CDR3 size: 13 residues. Germline loops: CDR1 SEHNR, CDR2 FQNEAQ (reference sequence). The CDR3 loop is CASTSWGGQSYTF. CDR3 DNA sequence: TGTGCCAGCACTTCCTGGGGGGGGCAGAGCTACACCTTC.

J is TRBJ1-5 and V is TRBV4-2; D unresolved. The length of the CDR3 is 12 residues. Trimming cost V 3 bases and J 4 bases, with 4 bases left between them. Germline V gives CDR1 LGHNA, CDR2 YNFKEQ. CDR3 sequence: CASSHQNQPQHF. The CDR3 nucleotides are TGTGCCAGCAGCCATCAAAATCAGCCCCAGCATTTT.

The rearrangement links TRBV14 to TRBJ1-1; no clear D gene. This CDR3 contains 13 residues. The V gene lost 0 bases and the J gene lost 9 bases, with 11 bases spanning the gap. Germline V lookup: CDR1 SGHDN, CDR2 FVKESK. The CDR3 sequence: CASSQDGLRKAFF. The CDR3 coding sequence is TGTGCCAGCAGCCAAGATGGACTCAGGAAAGCTTTCTTT.

The chain joins TRBV4-2 to TRBJ2-7, with D maybe TRBD1 (5 bases). CDR1 is LGHNA, CDR2 YNFKEQ, per germline. The V end lost 0 bases, the J end lost 2 bases, and 8 bases lay between the germline ends. CDR3 length: 14 amino acids. The CDR3 DNA is TGTGCCAGCAGCCAAGACAGGGAAACCTACGAGCAGTACTTC. Its translation is CASSQDRETYEQYF.

The chain has TRBV5-4 and TRBJ2-3, with 12 bases fitting TRBD1. Germline V gene data show CDR1 as SGHNT and CDR2 as YYREEE (reference sequence). V lost 3 bases to trimming and J lost 0 bases; unmatched junction nucleotides: 2. The CDR3 contains 16 residues. DNA for the CDR3: TGTGCCAGCAGCTGGGGACAGGGGGCGAGCACAGATACGCAGTATTTT. It codes for CASSWGQGASTDTQYF.

This clone was detected a few times. This sequence joins TRBV18 and TRBJ1-4; D unclear. V dropped 2 bases and J dropped 8 bases, with 9 bases sitting between them. CDR1 is KGHSH and CDR2 is LQKENI in the germline V gene. CDR3 size: 13 residues. CDR3 DNA: TGTGCCAGCTCACCATCTCGGCGGGAAAAACTGTTTTTT. Translation gives CASSPSRREKLFF.

This CDR3 is CATQRPGQGAAEAFF. The CDR3 DNA follows: TGTGCCACCCAGCGTCCGGGACAGGGAGCAGCTGAAGCTTTCTTT. The chain couples TRBV10-3 to TRBJ1-1; TRBD1 matches at 9 bases. CDR1 ENHRY and CDR2 SYGVKD come from the germline V gene. V was pared by 10 bases and J by 6 bases, with 15 bases of the junction left unmatched. The CDR3 loop spans 15 amino acids.

The chain carries TRBV27 and TRBJ1-1; 7 nucleotides match TRBD1. J gave up 4 bases and V 6 bases, and 8 bases lay outside the gene matches. This CDR3 is built from 14 residues. Germline CDR1 MNHEY, CDR2 SMNVEV (reference sequence). DNA of the CDR3: TGTGCCAGCAGCCAAAATACAGGGGTCACTGAAGCTTTCTTT. It codes for CASSQNTGVTEAFF.

The genes are TRBV28 and TRBJ1-1; 8 nucleotides align to TRBD1. This CDR3 region has 14 residues. Germline CDR1 is MDHEN and CDR2 is SYDVKM. V shed 6 bases and J 4 bases; nucleotides not matched to a gene: 7. As DNA, the CDR3 is TGTGCCAGCAGGCCCCAGGGGGCAGGCACTGAAGCTTTCTTT. Residues: CASRPQGAGTEAFF.

This chain links TRBV28 with TRBJ1-4; 8 bases align to TRBD1. Trimming at V came to 5 bases and at J to 6 bases, leaving 14 bases not matched to a gene. The CDR3 length is 17 residues. Per germline, CDR1 MDHEN and CDR2 SYDVKM. The CDR3 region has the DNA TGTGCCAGCAGTCCGCAAGACAGGGGAGGAAGATATGAAAAACTGTTTTTT. It is translated as CASSPQDRGGRYEKLFF.

This clone came up a few times. The chain uses TRBV5-1 and TRBJ1-1, with TRBD1 matching 8 bases. V lost 4 bases and J lost 0; bases outside the gene matches: 11. CDR1 is SGHRS and CDR2 is YFSETQ in the germline V gene. The CDR3 is 17 amino acids. The CDR3 bases are TGCGCCAGCAGCCTATGGACAGGGTATGGGATGAACACTGAAGCTTTCTTT. Its protein is CASSLWTGYGMNTEAFF.

Written as DNA, the CDR3 is TGTGCCTGGACGACAGGCACCTATCTCAATTCACCCCTCCACTTT. It encodes CAWTTGTYLNSPLHF. The chain joins TRBV30 to TRBJ1-6, with D possibly TRBD1 on 6 matching bases. Trimming shortened V by 4 bases and J by 7 bases, and 17 bases separated the two germline ends. The CDR3 runs to 15 residues. Per the germline V gene, CDR1 is GTSNPN and CDR2 is SVGIG (reference sequence).

The J gene is TRBJ1-4, the V gene TRBV19, with unresolved D. V lost 4 bases to trimming and J lost 8 bases, with 14 bases between them. This CDR3 spans 14 amino acids. The germline CDR1 and CDR2 sequences are LNHDA and SQIVND (reference sequence). CDR3 residues: CASSTTYTGEKLFF. DNA for the CDR3: TGTGCCAGTAGTACCACCTACACGGGGGAAAAACTGTTTTTT.

The chain combines TRBV7-2 with TRBJ1-5, with 7 bases aligning to TRBD1. J lost 6 bases, V lost 2 bases, and 7 bases had no gene match. Germline assignment: CDR1 SGHTA and CDR2 FQGNSA. The CDR3 is made up of 15 amino acids. DNA for the CDR3: TGTGCCAGCAGCTTAAAAGGAGCAGGGGGTCAGCCCCAGCATTTT. Protein: CASSLKGAGGQPQHF. The full variable domain, with the rest looked up from reference TRBV7-2 and TRBJ1-5, is GAGVSQSPSNKVTEKGKDVELRCDPISGHTALYWYRQSLGQGLEFLIYFQGNSAPDKSGLPSDRFSAERTGGSVSTLTIQRTQQEDSAVYLCASSLKGAGGQPQHFGDGTRLSIL.

This chain joins TRBV11-2 and TRBJ1-1; D remains unclear. The V gene's germline CDR1 is SGHAT and CDR2 FQNNGV. The CDR3 is 13 amino acids. Trimming took off 1 base at V and 3 bases at J, with 6 bases between the two ends. CDR3 in DNA: TGTGCCAGCAGCTTAGTGGGAGACACTGAAGCTTTCTTT. It is translated as CASSLVGDTEAFF. Full variable domain (missing parts from reference TRBV11-2 and TRBJ1-1): EAGVAQSPRYKIIEKRQSVAFWCNPISGHATLYWYQQILGQGPKLLIQFQNNGVVDDSQLPKDRFSAERLKGVDSTLKIQPAKLEDSAVYLCASSLVGDTEAFFGQGTRLTVV.

This clone was seen once. V gene TRBV28 combines with J gene TRBJ2-6; 11 positions agree with TRBD1. Germline loops: CDR1 MDHEN, CDR2 SYDVKM. The CDR3 contains 16 residues. Trimming took 6 bases from V and 3 from J; bases not matched to a gene: 4. The DNA of the CDR3 is TGTGCCAGCAGACGGACAGGGGGCCTTGGGGCCAACGTCCTGACTTTC. Translating it yields CASRRTGGLGANVLTF.

The chain links TRBV6-6 to TRBJ1-4; no definite D call. Trimming stripped 2 bases from V and 8 bases from J, with 15 bases between. The CDR3 extends over 15 amino acids. The germline V gene has CDR1 MNHNY and CDR2 SVGAGI (reference sequence). CDR3 DNA: TGTGCCAGCAGTTACGGTTTCCGAGAATACGAAAAACTGTTTTTT. Protein: CASSYGFREYEKLFF.

The chain carries TRBV5-4 and TRBJ2-2, with D possibly matching TRBD2 (5 bases). Deletions cut 3 bases from V and 4 bases from J, with 13 bases between. Germline loops: CDR1 SGHNT, CDR2 YYREEE (reference sequence). CDR3 length: 15 residues. CDR3 residues: CASSWERSFTGELFF. CDR3 in DNA: TGTGCCAGCAGCTGGGAGCGATCCTTCACCGGGGAGCTGTTTTTT. Looking up the rest from reference TRBV5-4 and TRBJ2-2 gives the full variable domain: ETGVTQSPTHLIKTRGQQVTLRCSSQSGHNTVSWYQQALGQGPQFIFQYYREEENGRGNFPPRFSGLQFPNYSSELNVNALELDDSALYLCASSWERSFTGELFFGEGSRLTVL.

The V call is TRBV28, the J call TRBJ1-1; TRBD1 agrees at 8 bases. This CDR3 has 13 amino acids. Germline lookup yields CDR1 MDHEN and CDR2 SYDVKM. The V gene end was trimmed by 9 bases and the J gene end by 1 base; junction bases not matched to a gene: 4. The CDR3 is CASRTGQNTEAFF. The CDR3 bases are TGTGCCAGTCGGACAGGGCAGAACACTGAAGCTTTCTTT.

This chain joins TRBV19 and TRBJ2-5; 8 bases agree with TRBD1. The CDR3 totals 15 residues. Germline CDR1 and CDR2: LNHDA and SQIVND (reference sequence). V was pared by 2 bases and J by 5 bases, with 7 bases of the junction left unmatched. For the CDR3, the DNA is TGTGCCAGTAGTATACGACAGGGGCTGGGGGAGACCCAGTACTTC. It yields the protein CASSIRQGLGETQYF.

V is TRBV7-6 and J is TRBJ2-2; 10 nucleotides agree with TRBD2. This CDR3 region has 18 residues. The germline V gene has CDR1 SGHVS and CDR2 FNYEAQ. V was clipped by 1 base and J by 5 bases; unmatched bases: 10. The CDR3: CASSLVVLAGGGTGELFF. The CDR3 region has the DNA TGTGCCAGCAGCTTAGTGGTGTTAGCGGGAGGAGGTACCGGGGAGCTGTTTTTT.

V is TRBV19 and J is TRBJ2-2, with D unclear. Germline assignment: CDR1 LNHDA and CDR2 SQIVND (reference sequence). Trimming pared 3 bases from V and 1 base from J, leaving 6 bases between. This CDR3 contains 14 residues. The CDR3 is CASSISVNTGELFF. The CDR3 nucleotides are TGTGCCAGTAGTATCTCCGTGAACACCGGGGAGCTGTTTTTT. The full variable domain, with the rest looked up from reference TRBV19 and TRBJ2-2, is DGGITQSPKYLFRKEGQNVTLSCEQNLNHDAMYWYRQDPGQGLRLIYYSQIVNDFQKGDIAEGYSVSREKKESFPLTVTSAQKNPTAFYLCASSISVNTGELFFGEGSRLTVL.

This sequence joins TRBV19 and TRBJ2-3, with a weak D call TRBD2 (6 bases). Germline lookup yields CDR1 LNHDA and CDR2 SQIVND (reference sequence). Trimming shortened V by 6 bases and J by 3 bases, and 13 bases separated the two germline ends. This CDR3 has 14 residues. CDR3 bases: TGTGCCAGTAGCCCAACTAGCACTACAGATACGCAGTATTTT. It encodes CASSPTSTTDTQYF.

This chain uses TRBV27 with TRBJ2-2; the match to TRBD1 covers 7 bases. CDR1 and CDR2 (germline): MNHEY, SMNVEV (reference sequence). The V gene end was trimmed by 9 bases and the J gene end by 1 base; junction bases not matched to a gene: 5. This CDR3 spans 14 amino acids. The CDR3 DNA reads TGTGCCAGTCGACAGGGCCTGAACACCGGGGAGCTGTTTTTT. Translation: CASRQGLNTGELFF.

The chain carries TRBV6-5 and TRBJ1-2; D ambiguous. The CDR3 consists of 13 residues. Trimming took 6 bases from V and 12 from J, leaving 20 bases between them. From germline, CDR1 is MNHEY and CDR2 SVGAGI. CDR3 bases: TGTGCCAGCAGCACCGACGGGAGGAGCTATAACACCTTC. Its protein is CASSTDGRSYNTF.

V and J are TRBV7-2 and TRBJ1-2, with 9 bases lining up with TRBD1. The CDR3 runs 14 residues. CDR1 SGHTA and CDR2 FQGNSA come from the germline V gene. V gave up 7 bases and J gave up 5 bases; unmatched junction bases: 8. The CDR3 loop is CASTPGGTGYGYTF. The CDR3 DNA reads TGTGCCAGCACTCCAGGCGGGACAGGGTATGGCTACACCTTC.

This clone was found a few times. V is TRBV7-3 and J is TRBJ1-5, with 7 bases that match TRBD1. V lost 4 bases and J lost 3; bases outside the gene matches: 9. The CDR3 covers 16 residues. Germline CDR1 SGHTA, CDR2 FQGTGA. CDR3 sequence (DNA): TGTGCCAGCAGCTACAGAGAGGACAGGCCCAATCAGCCCCAGCATTTT. Amino acid sequence: CASSYREDRPNQPQHF. Combining the CDR3 with reference TRBV7-3 and TRBJ1-5 gives the whole variable domain GAGVSQTPSNKVTEKGKYVELRCDPISGHTALYWYRQSLGQGPEFLIYFQGTGAADDSGLPNDRFFAVRPEGSVSTLKIQRTERGDSAVYLCASSYREDRPNQPQHFGDGTRLSIL.

This chain uses TRBV6-5 with TRBJ1-2; the D is unclear. With 6 bases removed from V and 0 bases from J, the gap between germline ends came to 14 bases. CDR3 size: 15 residues. Germline V gives CDR1 MNHEY, CDR2 SVGAGI. CDR3 bases: TGTGCCAGCAGCGAGAGAGGAATAACTAACTATGGCTACACCTTC. The encoded protein is CASSERGITNYGYTF.

The gene calls are TRBV18 and TRBJ1-4; TRBD1 matches 7 bases. Trimming at V came to 4 bases and at J to 4 bases, leaving 9 bases not matched to a gene. CDR3 length equals 16 residues. CDR1 is KGHSH, CDR2 LQKENI, per germline. In DNA form, the CDR3 reads TGTGCCAGCTCACGTAGTCCGGGACAGAGTAATGAAAAACTGTTTTTT. This translates into CASSRSPGQSNEKLFF.